This section outlines one T cell receptor (beta chain) sequence together with its context. In the source study's methods: Amplification from reference gene primers served as the basis for estimated nucleated cell counts. The assay was immunoSEQ multiplex PCR, and TCRdb's table has in-frame clones only and misses some. Clonal size and the V and J genes are those of that table, whereas D and trimming came from the DNA. The table shows some 490,000 clones, with approximately 85% occurring only once. This specimen comes from a study of blood T cell repertoires in COVID-19. The wider study: The study drew acute and convalescent COVID-19 samples from the United States, Italy and Spain. PBMCs, B-cell-depleted T cells, or T cells were the source of the cDNA or gDNA that made up the material.

This CDR3 is 14 amino acids long. Per the germline V gene, CDR1 is SGHTA and CDR2 is FQGNSA. The ends were cut back, 1 base at V and 3 bases at J, with 6 bases in the middle. This TCR came from a human donor in a cohort sampled during active COVID-19. Material for sequencing was peripheral blood. The gene calls are TRBV7-2 and TRBJ1-4; D ambiguous. The DNA of the CDR3 is TGTGCCAGCAGCTTAGAGGGAGCTAATGAAAAACTGTTTTTT. It translates to CASSLEGANEKLFF.